The 6 T cell receptor beta chains listed next were all sequenced from one sample in a study of T-cell memory formation after mild COVID-19. Each CDR3 protein is one row after TCRdb ran MiXCR on the 5' RACE reads. Of around 200,000 distinct CDR3 sequences listed, 16% are singletons. The specimen was PBMCs or a T cell subset sorted from them (not recorded which). The receptors here all came from an adult woman who had mild COVID-19 (a few samples of this study predate the infection). Cell type and time point are not known.

The rearrangement links TRBV5-4 to TRBJ2-3; TRBD2 is a possible D gene (5 bases). The CDR3 contains 17 residues. From germline, CDR1 is SGHNT and CDR2 YYREEE (reference sequence). Trimming left V 0 bases short and J 2 bases short, with 16 bases between. CDR3: CASSLAMAGGDTDTQYF. The CDR3 bases are TGTGCCAGCAGCTTGGCCATGGCAGGAGGAGACACAGATACGCAGTATTTT.

The chain carries TRBV18 and TRBJ1-1, with a tentative D call TRBD1 (5 bases). The CDR3 consists of 14 residues. V was pared by 2 bases and J by 4 bases, with 11 bases between. Germline assignment: CDR1 KGHSH and CDR2 LQKENI. CDR3 DNA sequence: TGTGCCAGCTCACCATATAAGGGACGCACTGAAGCTTTCTTT. It translates to CASSPYKGRTEAFF.

CDR3 region: CASSSDRVRQYF. Here the CDR3 DNA reads TGTGCCAGCAGCTCGGACAGGGTTCGGCAGTACTTC. V usage is TRBV3-1 and J usage is TRBJ2-7; 8 bases fit TRBD1. Looked up from germline, CDR1 is LGHDT and CDR2 is YNNKEL (reference sequence). The trim removed 5 bases at V and 9 bases at J, leaving 6 bases unmatched. The CDR3 is 12 amino acids.

The gene calls are TRBV7-9 and TRBJ2-4; D remains unclear. CDR3 size: 15 residues. Trimming took 5 bases from V and 0 from J, leaving 11 bases between them. Looked up from germline, CDR1 is SEHNR and CDR2 is FQNEAQ (reference sequence). CDR3 sequence reads: CASSPTRVAKNIQYF. The CDR3 DNA sequence: TGTGCCAGCAGCCCTACCCGAGTAGCCAAAAACATTCAGTACTTC.

The V call is TRBV20-1, the J call TRBJ2-5; D gene uncertain. Deletions cut 2 bases from V and 0 bases from J, with 7 bases between. The CDR3 is made up of 13 amino acids. The germline CDR1 and CDR2 sequences are DFQATT and SNEGSKA (reference sequence). Here the CDR3 reads CSARYGYQETQYF. CDR3 sequence (DNA): TGCAGTGCTAGATATGGGTACCAAGAGACCCAGTACTTC.

There are a few counts of this clonotype. The chain carries TRBV7-6 and TRBJ1-6; TRBD1 aligns across 8 bases. The CDR3 has 15 amino acids. The junction had 10 bases not matched to a gene; V was cut back by 5 bases and J by 10 bases. CDR1 SGHVS and CDR2 FNYEAQ come from the germline V gene. CDR3 in DNA: TGTGCCAGCAGCCGTGACAGGGGAGGCCTATCACCCCTCCACTTT. Amino acid sequence: CASSRDRGGLSPLHF.